What follows describes a single T cell receptor (beta chain). The PCR employed 60 Vbeta primers together with 13 Jbeta primers. Authors' methods: An analysis that came later counted 77 million or so unique TCR beta chains, 10 million to 11 million shared. TCRdb's copy holds only in-frame clones and misses some; the assay was immunoSEQ multiplex PCR. V and J calls and clone size are those listed in that table; D and trimming were worked out from the DNA. Among 95,000 to 150,000 clones listed, over 65% were seen once. The data were taken from a study of cytomegalovirus exposure and HLA in healthy donors. V dropped 6 bases and J dropped 2 bases, with 8 bases sitting between them. CDR1 and CDR2 from the germline V gene are MNHEY and SVGAGI. The CDR3 length is 12 residues.

The source material was PBMCs. This TCR came from a woman aged 40-49 years in good health and CMV-seropositive. The chain couples TRBV6-5 to TRBJ2-7; possibly TRBD1 for D (6 bases). The CDR3 reads CASRQGPYEQYF. Written as DNA, the CDR3 is TGTGCCAGCAGACAGGGCCCCTACGAGCAGTACTTC.